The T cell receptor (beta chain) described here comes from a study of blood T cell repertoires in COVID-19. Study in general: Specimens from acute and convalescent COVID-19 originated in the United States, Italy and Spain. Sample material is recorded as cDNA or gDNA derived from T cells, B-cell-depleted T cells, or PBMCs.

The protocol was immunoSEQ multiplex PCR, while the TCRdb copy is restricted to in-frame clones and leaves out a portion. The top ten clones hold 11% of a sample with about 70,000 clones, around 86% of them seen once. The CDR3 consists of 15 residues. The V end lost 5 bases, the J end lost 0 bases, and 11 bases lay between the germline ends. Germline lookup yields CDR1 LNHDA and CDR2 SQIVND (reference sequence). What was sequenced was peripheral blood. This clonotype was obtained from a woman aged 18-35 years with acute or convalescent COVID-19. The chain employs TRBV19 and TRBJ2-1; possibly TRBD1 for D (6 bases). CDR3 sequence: CASSQGSSSYNEQFF. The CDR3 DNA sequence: TGTGCCAGTAGTCAGGGGTCGAGCTCCTACAATGAGCAGTTCTTC.